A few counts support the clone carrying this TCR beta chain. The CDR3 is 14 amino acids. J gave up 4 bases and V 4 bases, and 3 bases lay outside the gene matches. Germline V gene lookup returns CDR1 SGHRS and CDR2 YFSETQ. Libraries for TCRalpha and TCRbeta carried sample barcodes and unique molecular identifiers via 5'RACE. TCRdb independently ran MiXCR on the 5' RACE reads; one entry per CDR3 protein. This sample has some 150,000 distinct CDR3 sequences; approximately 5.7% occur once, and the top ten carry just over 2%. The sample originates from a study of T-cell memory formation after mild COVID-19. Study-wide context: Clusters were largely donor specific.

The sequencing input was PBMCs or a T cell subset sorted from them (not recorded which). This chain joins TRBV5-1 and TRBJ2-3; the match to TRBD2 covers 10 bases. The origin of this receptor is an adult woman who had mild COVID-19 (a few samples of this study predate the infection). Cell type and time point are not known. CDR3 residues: CASSLAGVPDTQYF. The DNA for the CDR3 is TGCGCCAGCAGCCTAGCGGGAGTCCCAGATACGCAGTATTTT.